A single sample is the source of the 32 T cell receptor beta chains below, sequenced in a study of cytomegalovirus exposure and HLA in healthy donors. The PCR was carried out with 60 Vbeta primers and 13 Jbeta primers. Libraries were prepared by immunoSEQ multiplex PCR; TCRdb keeps only in-frame clonotypes and omits some of them. Of roughly 180,000 clones detected, approximately 88% appear once; the ten largest clones hold around 0.97%. The sample taken for sequencing was PBMCs. Receptor source: a young man in good health and CMV-seronegative.

CDR3 protein: CASSLGGSLNEQYF. In DNA, the CDR3 is TGTGCCAGCAGCTTGGGTGGGAGCTTAAACGAGCAGTACTTC. This rearrangement joins TRBV5-6 to TRBJ2-7, with D maybe TRBD2 (5 bases). V dropped 0 bases and J dropped 5 bases, with 12 bases sitting between them. CDR3 length equals 14 residues. CDR1 SGHDT and CDR2 YYEEEE come from the germline V gene.

The genes are TRBV27 and TRBJ2-7; 8 bases align to TRBD1. This CDR3 spans 15 amino acids. V dropped 3 bases and J dropped 2; count of bases not matched to a gene: 6. Germline V gene sequence: CDR1 MNHEY, CDR2 SMNVEV (reference sequence). CDR3 coding DNA: TGTGCCAGCAGTTTTGGCACAGGGGGAGCCTACGAGCAGTACTTC. Translating gives CASSFGTGGAYEQYF.

The rearrangement uses TRBV5-8 and TRBJ1-1, with 7 nucleotides matching TRBD1. Germline V gene data show CDR1 as SGHTS and CDR2 as YDEGEE. This CDR3 is built from 13 residues. Trimming removed 4 bases from V and 4 bases from J; junction bases left unmatched: 4. This chain's CDR3 is CASSPGQTTEAFF. The CDR3 nucleotides read TGTGCCAGCAGCCCGGGACAGACCACTGAAGCTTTCTTT.

The gene calls are TRBV14 and TRBJ2-1; 9 nucleotides align to TRBD2. With 2 bases clipped from V and 0 bases from J, the junction kept 11 bases outside the gene matches. This CDR3 is 19 amino acids long. Germline V CDR1 and CDR2: SGHDN, FVKESK. DNA of the CDR3: TGTGCCAGCAGCCAACCGACAGCAAGTAGCGGGAGCTCCTACAATGAGCAGTTCTTC. Translating gives CASSQPTASSGSSYNEQFF.

V and J are TRBV6-1 and TRBJ1-1; D not resolved. The CDR3 sequence is 16 residues long. Trimming removed 1 base at V and 2 bases at J, with 14 bases between. Germline V lookup: CDR1 MNHNS, CDR2 SASEGT. The CDR3 reads CASSEGNRIGNTEAFF. CDR3 sequence (DNA): TGTGCCAGCAGTGAAGGTAACAGAATAGGAAACACTGAAGCTTTCTTT.

This clone was counted once. J is TRBJ1-1 and V is TRBV5-1, with D perhaps matching TRBD1 (6 bases). CDR1 is SGHRS and CDR2 is YFSETQ in the germline V gene. The CDR3 runs to 11 residues. Here the CDR3 reads CPRGGNTEAFF. DNA for the CDR3: TGCCCAAGGGGGGGGAACACTGAAGCTTTCTTT.

This clone was seen a few times. The V gene is TRBV9, the J gene TRBJ2-3; 14 bases agree with TRBD2. The CDR3 sequence is 15 residues long. V lost 3 bases, J lost 8 bases, and 5 bases stayed unmatched. Germline CDR1 SGDLS, CDR2 YYNGEE. CDR3 loop: CASSETSGGAGTQYF. CDR3 DNA: TGTGCCAGCAGCGAGACTAGCGGGGGGGCTGGTACGCAGTATTTT. The whole variable domain, filled in from reference TRBV9 and TRBJ2-3, reads DSGVTQTPKHLITATGQRVTLRCSPRSGDLSVYWYQQSLDQGLQFLIQYYNGEERAKGNILERFSAQQFPDLHSELNLSSLELGDSALYFCASSETSGGAGTQYFGPGTRLTVL.

The chain joins TRBV30 to TRBJ2-7; a weak D match, TRBD2 (5 bases). Germline values: CDR1 GTSNPN, CDR2 SVGIG (reference sequence). Trimming took 0 bases from V and 2 from J, leaving 14 bases between them. The CDR3 spans 15 residues. As DNA, the CDR3 is TGTGCCTGGAGTGTACGAGGGTTCGCCACCTACGAGCAGTACTTC. Its translation: CAWSVRGFATYEQYF.

The J gene is TRBJ2-5, the V gene TRBV5-1, with TRBD1 matching over 9 bases. Germline V gene lookup returns CDR1 SGHRS and CDR2 YFSETQ. This CDR3 is 17 amino acids long. The V segment lost 3 bases and the J segment 2 bases; nucleotides outside the gene matches: 11. The CDR3: CASSSRGGQGGQETQYF. Here the CDR3 DNA reads TGCGCCAGCAGCTCTAGGGGGGGACAGGGCGGGCAAGAGACCCAGTACTTC.

This rearrangement joins TRBV6-6 to TRBJ2-7, with D possibly TRBD1 on 6 matching bases. Trimming left V 0 bases short and J 2 bases short, with 14 bases between. This CDR3 region has 16 residues. Germline V gene lookup returns CDR1 MNHNY and CDR2 SVGAGI (reference sequence). CDR3 region: CASSYSGTSVTYEQYF. CDR3 DNA sequence: TGTGCCAGCAGTTACTCAGGGACATCTGTTACCTACGAGCAGTACTTC.

The rearrangement links TRBV2 to TRBJ1-2; D is undetermined. The V end was cut by 7 bases, the J end by 2 bases, with 5 bases between. CDR1 SNHLY and CDR2 FYNNEI come from the germline V gene. The CDR3 is 11 residues long. The CDR3 loop is CASTTNYGYTF. CDR3 sequence (DNA): TGTGCCAGCACCACAAACTATGGCTACACCTTC.

The chain carries TRBV7-2 and TRBJ2-1; TRBD1 might be the D (6 bases). The CDR3 length is 16 residues. Germline CDR1 and CDR2: SGHTA and FQGNSA. Trimming took 5 bases from V and 3 from J, leaving 17 bases between them. The CDR3 here is CASSIAPGQLYNEQFF. The DNA of the CDR3 is TGTGCCAGCAGCATCGCCCCGGGACAACTCTACAATGAGCAGTTCTTC.

In its sample, this clone was seen once. The identical CDR3 is also encoded by other nucleotide sequences in the sample. The gene calls are TRBV5-1 and TRBJ2-2; 8 bases are shared with TRBD2. Germline CDR1 and CDR2: SGHRS and YFSETQ. The CDR3 has 15 amino acids. V gave up 4 bases and J gave up 4 bases; unmatched junction bases: 6. The DNA for the CDR3 is TGCGCCAGCAGCCTCGGACTAGCTGGCACCGGGGAGCTGTTTTTT. Its protein product is CASSLGLAGTGELFF. Supplemented by reference TRBV5-1 and TRBJ2-2, the full variable domain reads KAGVTQTPRYLIKTRGQQVTLSCSPISGHRSVSWYQQTPGQGLQFLFEYFSETQRNKGNFPGRFSGRQFSNSRSEMNVSTLELGDSALYLCASSLGLAGTGELFFGEGSRLTVL.

The chain employs TRBV15 and TRBJ2-7, with 8 bases fitting TRBD2. The V gene's germline CDR1 is LNHNV and CDR2 YYDKDF (reference sequence). The CDR3 loop spans 15 amino acids. V lost 0 bases and J lost 2; bases outside the gene matches: 3. For the CDR3, the DNA is TGTGCCACCAGCAGAGAGACGGGGGGGCCCTACGAGCAGTACTTC. As protein: CATSRETGGPYEQYF.

The gene calls are TRBV15 and TRBJ1-6; 7 bases line up with TRBD1. Trimming took 1 base from V and 7 from J; bases not matched to a gene: 13. Germline V gene lookup returns CDR1 LNHNV and CDR2 YYDKDF (reference sequence). This CDR3 has 18 residues. CDR3 coding DNA: TGTGCCACCAGCAGAGCTCCGATGGACAGGTTTGGGAATTCACCCCTCCACTTT. This sequence encodes CATSRAPMDRFGNSPLHF.

Worth noting for this clone: The junction departs from germline at one end; a sequencing error may be responsible. The genes are TRBV19 and TRBJ2-1; TRBD1 might be the D (5 bases). The germline CDR1 and CDR2 sequences are LNHDA and SQIVND (reference sequence). The CDR3 runs 15 residues. In DNA, the CDR3 is TGTGCCAGTAGTTTAGACAGATACCGAGGCAATGAGCAGTTCTTC. It specifies CASSLDRYRGNEQFF.

This clone was detected only a few times. The rearrangement links TRBV29-1 to TRBJ2-7; 10 nucleotides align to TRBD1. The CDR3 sequence is 15 residues long. Germline V gene lookup returns CDR1 SQVTM and CDR2 ANQGSEA. V dropped 2 bases and J dropped 2; count of bases not matched to a gene: 6. The CDR3 loop reads CSVEQRQGAAYEQYF. The CDR3 nucleotides read TGCAGCGTTGAACAGAGACAGGGGGCCGCCTACGAGCAGTACTTC.

The chain is built from TRBV29-1 and TRBJ2-7, with TRBD1 as a possible D gene (6 bases). The CDR3 has 15 amino acids. V was clipped by 4 bases and J by 2 bases, with 18 bases between them. The germline V gene encodes CDR1 SQVTM and CDR2 ANQGSEA. The DNA of the CDR3 is TGCAGCGTTGGGGCCAGTGGGGACAAACCCTACGAGCAGTACTTC. Amino acids: CSVGASGDKPYEQYF.

The rearrangement links TRBV4-1 to TRBJ2-5; the match to TRBD2 covers 7 bases. Unmatched junction bases numbered 1, after V lost 0 bases and J lost 3 bases. The germline CDR1 and CDR2 sequences are MGHRA and YSYEKL. The CDR3 spans 14 residues. Here the CDR3 reads CASSQEGGEETQYF. Here the CDR3 DNA reads TGCGCCAGCAGCCAAGAGGGGGGGGAAGAGACCCAGTACTTC.

This chain links TRBV28 with TRBJ1-4; D is possibly TRBD1 (6 bases). The germline gives CDR1 MDHEN, CDR2 SYDVKM. V lost 3 bases, J lost 4 bases, and 18 bases lay in between. The CDR3 covers 17 residues. CDR3 bases: TGTGCCAGCAGTTTGAACCCGGACAGCCAGAATAATGAAAAACTGTTTTTT. It encodes CASSLNPDSQNNEKLFF.

V and J are TRBV19 and TRBJ2-7; 10 nucleotides agree with TRBD2. Looked up from germline, CDR1 is LNHDA and CDR2 is SQIVND (reference sequence). The CDR3 loop spans 17 amino acids. J was trimmed by 2 bases and V by 1 base; bases with no gene match: 8. CDR3 in amino acids: CASSIVPLAGETYEQYF. CDR3 in DNA: TGTGCCAGTAGTATAGTCCCTCTAGCGGGAGAGACCTACGAGCAGTACTTC.

The V gene is TRBV7-6, the J gene TRBJ1-3; 10 nucleotides agree with TRBD1. V lost 5 bases and J lost 0; bases outside the gene matches: 7. The germline gives CDR1 SGHVS, CDR2 FNYEAQ. This CDR3 is 17 amino acids long. The CDR3 region has the DNA TGTGCCAGCAGCCTCAGACAGGGGGCCACCTCTGGAAACACCATATATTTT. Protein product: CASSLRQGATSGNTIYF.

The V gene is TRBV2, the J gene TRBJ2-1, with a possible D match to TRBD1 (6 bases). CDR3 length equals 13 residues. Per the germline V gene, CDR1 is SNHLY and CDR2 is FYNNEI. The V and J ends lost 10 bases and 5 bases respectively, with 15 bases between them. CDR3 bases: TGTGCCAACCGGGACACGGCACACAATGAGCAGTTCTTC. Translation: CANRDTAHNEQFF.

The rearrangement joins TRBV5-1 to TRBJ2-3; TRBD2 aligns across 13 bases. The CDR3 totals 20 residues. The V gene end was trimmed by 3 bases and the J gene end by 0 bases; junction bases not matched to a gene: 13. From germline, CDR1 is SGHRS and CDR2 YFSETQ. The CDR3 nucleotides are TGCGCCAGCAGCTCGTACCCCCCGACTAGCGGGGGGACTAGCACAGATACGCAGTATTTT. It translates to CASSSYPPTSGGTSTDTQYF.

The chain recombines TRBV5-1 with TRBJ2-4; tentative D call: TRBD1 (5 bases). This CDR3 comprises 14 residues. From germline, CDR1 is SGHRS and CDR2 YFSETQ. V lost 4 bases and J lost 5, with 13 bases in between. The CDR3 DNA follows: TGCGCCAGCAGCCCCACCCCACAGGAAAACATTCAGTACTTC. Amino acids: CASSPTPQENIQYF.

This sequence joins TRBV28 and TRBJ2-1, with a possible D match to TRBD1 (6 bases). The germline V gene encodes CDR1 MDHEN and CDR2 SYDVKM. The V end lost 6 bases, the J end lost 4 bases, and 19 bases lay between the germline ends. The CDR3 has 16 amino acids. The DNA for the CDR3 is TGTGCCAGCAGGAGTCCGGGACAAACAAATTACAATGAGCAGTTCTTC. The encoded protein is CASRSPGQTNYNEQFF. Full variable domain (outside the CDR3, taken from reference TRBV28 and TRBJ2-1): DVKVTQSSRYLVKRTGEKVFLECVQDMDHENMFWYRQDPGLGLRLIYFSYDVKMKEKGDIPEGYSVSREKKERFSLILESASTNQTSMYLCASRSPGQTNYNEQFFGPGTRLTVL.

This clone showed up just a few times. The CDR3 DNA reads TGTGCCAGTAGTATTCGAAACAATCGGGGGGAAGGCTACACCTTC. This sequence encodes CASSIRNNRGEGYTF. The chain employs TRBV19 and TRBJ1-2; weak D call: TRBD1 (5 bases). V was shortened by 3 bases and J by 8 bases, with 19 bases between the two germline ends. This CDR3 is 15 amino acids long. CDR1 and CDR2 (germline): LNHDA, SQIVND (reference sequence).

This rearrangement joins TRBV10-2 to TRBJ1-4; TRBD1 agrees at 9 bases. From germline, CDR1 is WSHSY and CDR2 SAAADI. The CDR3 sequence is 17 residues long. The V and J ends lost 4 bases and 4 bases, in that order; junction bases with no gene match: 10. CDR3 nucleotide sequence: TGCGCCAGCAGTGTGAGGGAACCGGGACAGGGTAATGAAAAACTGTTTTTT. This sequence encodes CASSVREPGQGNEKLFF.

In this sample, this clone turned up once. V gene TRBV5-1 combines with J gene TRBJ2-2; TRBD2 agrees at 8 bases. The length of the CDR3 is 16 residues. CDR1 and CDR2 from the germline V gene are SGHRS and YFSETQ. The J segment lost 1 base and the V segment lost 0 bases, leaving 2 bases of the junction unmatched. The CDR3: CASSLGLAQNTGELFF. Written as DNA, the CDR3 is TGCGCCAGCAGCTTGGGACTAGCGCAGAACACCGGGGAGCTGTTTTTT.

The chain combines TRBV18 with TRBJ2-7, with D perhaps TRBD2 (5 bases). Germline assignment: CDR1 KGHSH and CDR2 LQKENI. There are 12 residues in the CDR3. V was cut by 4 bases and J by 3 bases, with 7 bases left in between. CDR3 DNA sequence: TGTGCCAGCTCACTCGGGGTCTACGAGCAGTACTTC. This codes for CASSLGVYEQYF. The variable domain in full, with the rest retrieved from reference TRBV18 and TRBJ2-7, is NAGVMQNPRHLVRRRGQEARLRCSPMKGHSHVYWYRQLPEEGLKFMVYLQKENIIDESGMPKERFSAEFPKEGPSILRIQQVVRGDSAAYFCASSLGVYEQYFGPGTRLTVT.

V usage is TRBV15 and J usage is TRBJ1-5; 10 bases agree with TRBD1. The CDR3 runs 17 residues. The V gene end was trimmed by 8 bases and the J gene end by 2 bases; junction bases not matched to a gene: 12. The germline V gene encodes CDR1 LNHNV and CDR2 YYDKDF (reference sequence). The CDR3 sequence is CATSSEDRGFRNQPQHF. CDR3 DNA: TGTGCCACCTCATCTGAGGACAGGGGGTTTCGCAATCAGCCCCAGCATTTT.

The chain combines TRBV7-8 with TRBJ2-7, with 10 bases lining up with TRBD2. CDR1 and CDR2 from the germline V gene are SGHVS and FQNEAQ. The CDR3 covers 16 residues. V lost 5 bases to trimming and J lost 1 base; unmatched junction nucleotides: 8. Here the CDR3 DNA reads TGTGCCAGCAGCCCGTGGTCTAGCGGGAGTTCCTACGAGCAGTACTTC. Its translation: CASSPWSSGSSYEQYF.